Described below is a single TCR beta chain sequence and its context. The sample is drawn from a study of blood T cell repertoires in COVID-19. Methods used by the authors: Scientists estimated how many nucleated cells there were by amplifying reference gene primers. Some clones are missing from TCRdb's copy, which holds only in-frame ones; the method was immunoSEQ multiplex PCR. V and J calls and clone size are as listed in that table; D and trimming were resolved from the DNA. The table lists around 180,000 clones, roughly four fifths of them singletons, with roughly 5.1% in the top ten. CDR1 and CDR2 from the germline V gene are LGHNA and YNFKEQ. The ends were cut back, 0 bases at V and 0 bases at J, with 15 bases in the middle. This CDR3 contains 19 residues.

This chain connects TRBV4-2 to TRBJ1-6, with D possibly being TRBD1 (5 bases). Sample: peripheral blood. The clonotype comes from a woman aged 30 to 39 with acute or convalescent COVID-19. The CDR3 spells CASSQDTGLSDSYNSPLHF. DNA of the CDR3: TGTGCCAGCAGCCAAGACACGGGACTCTCCGACTCCTATAATTCACCCCTCCACTTT.